A single sample is the source of the 24 T cell receptor beta chains below, sequenced in a study of T cell changes during pregnancy in multiple sclerosis. Profiled with immunoSEQ multiplex PCR; TCRdb holds only in-frame clones, not every one. The sample carries about 71,000 clones, around nine tenths recorded once. Sample: CD8+ T cells from peripheral blood mononuclear cells, taken before pregnancy. The origin of the receptors is a female donor with multiple sclerosis, enrolled in a pregnancy study.

On this clone itself: At one of its ends the junction is not consistent with the germline gene, which may arise from a read error. The chain carries TRBV7-7 and TRBJ2-1, with TRBD2 matching over 14 bases. Germline lookup yields CDR1 SSHAT and CDR2 FNYEAQ (reference sequence). The CDR3 has 17 residues. The chain's CDR3 is CASSSSTSGGGIDEQFF. Here the CDR3 DNA reads TGTGCTAGCAGCTCGTCGACTAGCGGGGGGGGAATAGATGAGCAGTTCTTC.

This chain connects TRBV7-9 to TRBJ1-6; D possibly corresponds to TRBD1 (5 bases). The CDR3 runs 16 residues. The V end lost 1 base, the J end lost 6 bases, and 13 bases lay between the germline ends. Germline loops: CDR1 SEHNR, CDR2 FQNEAQ (reference sequence). Here the CDR3 reads CASSLVGQGPNSPLHF. The CDR3 DNA follows: TGTGCCAGCAGCTTAGTAGGCCAGGGTCCTAATTCACCCCTCCACTTT.

About this clone: The junction and the germline gene differ at one end; a read error may be behind it. The J gene is TRBJ1-2, the V gene TRBV13; the D gene is possibly TRBD1 (6 bases). Germline-derived CDR1 and CDR2 are PRHDT and FYEKMQ (reference sequence). The CDR3 spans 14 residues. The CDR3 DNA sequence: TGTGCCAGCAGCACCGTAACCGACAGGCGTGGCTACATCTTC. Translated, it gives CASSTVTDRRGYIF.

V and J are TRBV7-2 and TRBJ1-5; a possible D gene is TRBD1 (5 bases). CDR1 and CDR2 from the germline V gene are SGHTA and FQGNSA. The CDR3 covers 15 residues. Trimming took off 6 bases at V and 0 bases at J, with 12 bases between the two ends. The CDR3 loop is CASSSDIHSNQPQHF. The CDR3 DNA sequence: TGTGCCAGCAGTTCGGACATCCATAGCAATCAGCCCCAGCATTTT.

The rearrangement joins TRBV5-1 to TRBJ2-1; 8 bases map to TRBD2. CDR3 size: 14 residues. The V gene end was trimmed by 2 bases and the J gene end by 5 bases; junction bases not matched to a gene: 3. CDR1 and CDR2 from the germline V gene are SGHRS and YFSETQ. The CDR3 DNA is TGCGCCAGCAGCTTAGCGGGGGCCCACAATGAGCAGTTCTTC. This translates into CASSLAGAHNEQFF.

This chain connects TRBV21-1 to TRBJ1-3. TRBV21-1 is an annotated pseudogene. CDR3 length equals 14 residues. CDR3 sequence reads: CASIDLSSGNTIYF. As DNA, the CDR3 is TGTGCCAGCATCGACTTGAGCTCTGGAAACACCATATATTTT.

J is TRBJ2-7 and V is TRBV19; tentative D call: TRBD1 (6 bases). Germline-derived CDR1 and CDR2 are LNHDA and SQIVND (reference sequence). CDR3 length equals 14 residues. The V end lost 1 base, the J end lost 0 bases, and 7 bases lay between the germline ends. In DNA form, the CDR3 reads TGTGCCAGTAGTATAGGGACAGACTCCTACGAGCAGTACTTC. Its protein is CASSIGTDSYEQYF. The variable domain in full, completed from reference TRBV19 and TRBJ2-7, reads DGGITQSPKYLFRKEGQNVTLSCEQNLNHDAMYWYRQDPGQGLRLIYYSQIVNDFQKGDIAEGYSVSREKKESFPLTVTSAQKNPTAFYLCASSIGTDSYEQYFGPGTRLTVT.

This rearrangement joins TRBV7-9 to TRBJ1-5, with 9 bases lining up with TRBD1. Trimming removed 4 bases from V and 5 bases from J; junction bases left unmatched: 3. The CDR3 runs 14 residues. The germline CDR1 and CDR2 sequences are SEHNR and FQNEAQ (reference sequence). CDR3 nucleotide sequence: TGTGCCAGCAGCTCTCGGACAGGGGATCAGCCCCAGCATTTT. This sequence encodes CASSSRTGDQPQHF. The full variable domain, with the rest looked up from reference TRBV7-9 and TRBJ1-5, is DTGVSQNPRHKITKRGQNVTFRCDPISEHNRLYWYRQTLGQGPEFLTYFQNEAQLEKSRLLSDRFSAERPKGSFSTLEIQRTEQGDSAMYLCASSSRTGDQPQHFGDGTRLSIL.

V gene TRBV6-5 combines with J gene TRBJ2-5; 7 bases are shared with TRBD1. With 5 bases clipped from V and 7 bases from J, the junction kept 10 bases outside the gene matches. The germline V gene has CDR1 MNHEY and CDR2 SVGAGI. The CDR3 consists of 14 residues. This CDR3 reads CASSPGTAPGTQYF. The DNA for the CDR3 is TGTGCCAGCAGTCCCGGGACAGCCCCTGGGACCCAGTACTTC.

This rearrangement joins TRBV5-6 to TRBJ2-7; TRBD2 matches at 8 bases. This CDR3 comprises 17 residues. In germline, CDR1 is SGHDT, CDR2 YYEEEE. After removal of 4 bases from V and 2 bases from J, the junction contained 14 bases not matched to a gene. The CDR3 here is CASSATPGLEAPYEQYF. CDR3 bases: TGTGCCAGCAGCGCTACTCCGGGACTAGAAGCCCCCTACGAGCAGTACTTC.

CDR3: CASSPSLSDRVEDSNQPQHF. In DNA form, the CDR3 reads TGTGCCAGCTCACCCTCTTTATCGGACAGGGTTGAGGATAGCAATCAGCCCCAGCATTTT. V and J are TRBV18 and TRBJ1-5; 8 bases line up with TRBD1. Germline V gives CDR1 KGHSH, CDR2 LQKENI. J was trimmed by 0 bases and V by 3 bases; bases with no gene match: 16. The CDR3 sequence is 20 residues long.

This chain joins TRBV7-9 and TRBJ1-3; 9 bases align to TRBD1. The CDR3 is 14 residues long. Germline CDR1 is SEHNR and CDR2 is FQNEAQ (reference sequence). Unmatched junction bases numbered 3, after V lost 5 bases and J lost 4 bases. The CDR3 DNA follows: TGTGCCAGCAGCCCCACAGGGGGCGGAAACACCATATATTTT. It encodes CASSPTGGGNTIYF. The variable domain in full, completed from reference TRBV7-9 and TRBJ1-3, reads DTGVSQNPRHKITKRGQNVTFRCDPISEHNRLYWYRQTLGQGPEFLTYFQNEAQLEKSRLLSDRFSAERPKGSFSTLEIQRTEQGDSAMYLCASSPTGGGNTIYFGEGSWLTVV.

This sequence joins TRBV6-4 and TRBJ2-6; D unclear. Per germline, CDR1 MRHNA and CDR2 SNTAGT. The V end lost 0 bases, the J end lost 0 bases, and 12 bases lay between the germline ends. The CDR3 is 18 residues long. In DNA form, the CDR3 reads TGTGCCAGCAGTGACTCGTATTCAGGTTCCTCTGGGGCCAACGTCCTGACTTTC. This sequence encodes CASSDSYSGSSGANVLTF.

This chain connects TRBV4-1 to TRBJ1-1; tentative D call: TRBD1 (5 bases). The CDR3 is 16 amino acids. Trimming took off 0 bases at V and 1 base at J, with 12 bases between the two ends. Germline V lookup: CDR1 MGHRA, CDR2 YSYEKL. CDR3 sequence (DNA): TGCGCCAGCAGCCAAGAGACGGGGGAGCCGAACACTGAAGCTTTCTTT. Translation: CASSQETGEPNTEAFF.

The V and J genes are TRBV2 and TRBJ2-1, with D maybe TRBD2 (5 bases). The V end lost 1 base, the J end lost 2 bases, and 9 bases lay between the germline ends. The CDR3 contains 15 residues. Germline V gene sequence: CDR1 SNHLY, CDR2 FYNNEI. In DNA, the CDR3 is TGTGCCAGCAGTGAAGGGGTGACTACCTACAATGAGCAGTTCTTC. Translating gives CASSEGVTTYNEQFF.

The chain recombines TRBV9 with TRBJ2-7, with unresolved D. V lost 4 bases and J 5 bases, leaving 19 bases between the germline ends. CDR3 length: 15 amino acids. CDR1 is SGDLS, CDR2 YYNGEE, per germline. CDR3 sequence: CASSPQAGSKDEQYF. In DNA form, the CDR3 reads TGTGCCAGCAGCCCTCAGGCCGGATCTAAGGACGAGCAGTACTTC.

The J gene is TRBJ1-1, the V gene TRBV27, with D possibly being TRBD1 (6 bases). The length of the CDR3 is 16 residues. Germline V gives CDR1 MNHEY, CDR2 SMNVEV (reference sequence). V lost 8 bases and J 6 bases, leaving 25 bases between the germline ends. In DNA form, the CDR3 reads TGTGCCAGCGGGCTTGAATTCGGTACAGGGAGCGCTGAAGCTTTCTTT. Translated, it gives CASGLEFGTGSAEAFF.

The genes are TRBV10-3 and TRBJ2-7; 13 positions agree with TRBD2. Per the germline V gene, CDR1 is ENHRY and CDR2 is SYGVKD. V was clipped by 6 bases and J by 0 bases; unmatched bases: 14. The CDR3 runs 19 residues. CDR3 loop: CAIRPVLAGGYPSSYEQYF. DNA for the CDR3: TGTGCCATCAGGCCAGTACTAGCGGGGGGGTACCCTTCCTCCTACGAGCAGTACTTC.

This chain uses TRBV11-2 with TRBJ2-1, with 8 nucleotides matching TRBD2. CDR1 SGHAT and CDR2 FQNNGV come from the germline V gene. The CDR3 contains 14 residues. With 2 bases clipped from V and 6 bases from J, the junction kept 3 bases outside the gene matches. The CDR3, as DNA: TGTGCCAGCAGCTTACTAGCGGGCGGCAATGAGCAGTTCTTC. It codes for CASSLLAGGNEQFF.

The chain combines TRBV7-9 with TRBJ2-1; 12 bases align to TRBD2. CDR3 length equals 17 residues. Germline CDR1 reads SEHNR; CDR2 reads FQNEAQ (reference sequence). Germline trimming cut 5 bases from V and 3 bases from J; bases unmatched to any gene: 8. This CDR3 reads CASSLRLAGDLYNEQFF. DNA for the CDR3: TGTGCCAGCAGCCTTAGACTAGCGGGGGACCTCTACAATGAGCAGTTCTTC.

This chain links TRBV2 with TRBJ1-6; 8 bases agree with TRBD1. Germline V gene lookup returns CDR1 SNHLY and CDR2 FYNNEI. This CDR3 contains 18 residues. V lost 4 bases to trimming and J lost 6 bases; unmatched junction nucleotides: 14. The CDR3 nucleotides are TGTGCCAGCAGTGTCGGACAGGGAGGACTTTCGGGTAATTCACCCCTCCACTTT. Translating gives CASSVGQGGLSGNSPLHF.

This chain joins TRBV9 and TRBJ2-1; possibly TRBD2 for D (5 bases). Trimming stripped 0 bases from V and 2 bases from J, with 12 bases between. CDR3 length equals 16 residues. Germline CDR1 SGDLS, CDR2 YYNGEE. The CDR3 region is CASSVGSGSTYNEQFF. The CDR3 coding sequence is TGTGCCAGCAGCGTAGGTTCGGGGAGTACCTACAATGAGCAGTTCTTC.

The genes are TRBV9 and TRBJ2-1; tentatively, D is TRBD1 (5 bases). Trimming removed 0 bases at V and 7 bases at J, with 11 bases between. The CDR3 extends over 14 amino acids. Germline V gene lookup returns CDR1 SGDLS and CDR2 YYNGEE. This chain's CDR3 is CASSVAPGSNEQFF. The CDR3 nucleotides read TGTGCCAGCAGCGTAGCCCCAGGGTCGAATGAGCAGTTCTTC.

The chain uses TRBV15 and TRBJ1-1, with 10 bases identical to TRBD1. CDR1 LNHNV and CDR2 YYDKDF come from the germline V gene (reference sequence). V gave up 0 bases and J gave up 3 bases; unmatched junction bases: 1. The CDR3 is made up of 15 amino acids. The chain's CDR3 is CATSRDGTGDTEAFF. The CDR3 nucleotides read TGTGCCACCAGCAGAGATGGGACAGGGGACACTGAAGCTTTCTTT.